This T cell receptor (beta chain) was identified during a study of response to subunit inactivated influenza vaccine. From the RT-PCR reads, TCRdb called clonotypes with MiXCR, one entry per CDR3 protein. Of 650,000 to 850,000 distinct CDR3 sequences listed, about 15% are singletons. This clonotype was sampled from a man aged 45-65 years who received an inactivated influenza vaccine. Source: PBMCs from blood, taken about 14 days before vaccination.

The CDR3, as DNA: TGTGCCACCAGTGATCCCAAACGCCCCGGGACAGGCTCCTACAATGAGCAGTTCTTC. It yields the protein CATSDPKRPGTGSYNEQFF. The chain links TRBV24-1 to TRBJ2-1, with 8 bases aligning to TRBD1. The CDR3 runs 19 residues. Trimming took 3 bases from V and 0 from J; bases not matched to a gene: 12. Germline assignment: CDR1 KGHDR and CDR2 SFDVKD.